These 30 T cell receptor beta chains originate from one sample sequenced in a study of CD8 T cells in Susac syndrome. Random hexamers were used to reverse transcribe roughly 0.45 to 1 ug of RNA. TCRdb processed the immunoSEQ multiplex PCR reads anew with MiXCR; each CDR3 protein has one entry. The sample records tens of thousands of distinct CDR3 sequences, about 95% being singletons. The sample consisted of CD8+ T cells from PBMCs. Receptor source: a human donor with multiple sclerosis.

V and J are TRBV7-2 and TRBJ1-2; D is ambiguous. V lost 3 bases and J 5 bases, leaving 22 bases between the germline ends. The V gene's germline CDR1 is SGHTA and CDR2 FQGNSA. There are 17 residues in the CDR3. CDR3 protein: CASSLGHVPDVGYGYTF. CDR3 in DNA: TGTGCCAGCAGCTTGGGCCACGTCCCGGACGTAGGGTATGGCTACACCTTC.

The chain employs TRBV9 and TRBJ2-3; D is perhaps TRBD2 (7 bases). The CDR3 consists of 16 residues. The V gene lost 0 bases and the J gene lost 1 base, with 12 bases spanning the gap. Germline CDR1 and CDR2: SGDLS and YYNGEE. The CDR3 loop is CASSVAGGAGTDTQYF. In nucleotides, the CDR3 is TGTGCCAGCAGCGTAGCTGGGGGGGCCGGCACAGATACGCAGTATTTT.

The chain links TRBV7-2 to TRBJ2-3, with 13 bases identical to TRBD2. The CDR3 consists of 15 residues. CDR1 and CDR2 (germline): SGHTA, FQGNSA. With 5 bases clipped from V and 4 bases from J, the junction kept 3 bases outside the gene matches. CDR3 bases: TGTGCCAGCAGCCAAGGACTAGCGGGGGCAGATACGCAGTATTTT. Amino acids: CASSQGLAGADTQYF.

This clonotype appeared a few times. The chain recombines TRBV4-1 with TRBJ1-2; no clear D gene. This CDR3 comprises 14 residues. The germline V and J ends were trimmed by 0 bases and 2 bases, with 7 bases remaining between them. Per the germline V gene, CDR1 is MGHRA and CDR2 is YSYEKL. The CDR3 is CASSQESLNYGYTF. The CDR3 region has the DNA TGCGCCAGCAGCCAAGAGTCTCTCAACTATGGCTACACCTTC.

This sequence joins TRBV4-1 and TRBJ1-5, with D tentatively TRBD1 (6 bases). The V gene's germline CDR1 is MGHRA and CDR2 YSYEKL. The ends were cut back, 2 bases at V and 4 bases at J, with 9 bases in the middle. This CDR3 is built from 14 residues. This CDR3 reads CASSQSQGNQPQHF. The DNA for the CDR3 is TGCGCCAGCAGCCAATCTCAGGGGAATCAGCCCCAGCATTTT.

The chain employs TRBV16 and TRBJ1-3; no clear D gene. The germline gives CDR1 KGHSY, CDR2 FQNENV. The CDR3 consists of 17 residues. Trimming removed 0 bases from V and 5 bases from J, with 17 bases in between. The CDR3 nucleotides read TGTGCCAGCAGCCAATCGATCCCGGAGGCCCCCAGAAACACCATATATTTT. It encodes CASSQSIPEAPRNTIYF.

CDR3 coding DNA: TGTGCCAGCAGCCCCTGGGACAGGAGTAACTATGGCTACACCTTC. It specifies CASSPWDRSNYGYTF. The gene calls are TRBV13 and TRBJ1-2; 8 nucleotides align to TRBD1. The germline gives CDR1 PRHDT, CDR2 FYEKMQ (reference sequence). Germline trimming cut 5 bases from V and 1 base from J; bases unmatched to any gene: 6. The CDR3 has 15 residues.

This chain connects TRBV4-1 to TRBJ1-6, with D unclear. V was trimmed by 1 base and J by 10 bases, leaving 14 bases between them. Germline V gene data show CDR1 as MGHRA and CDR2 as YSYEKL. This CDR3 has 15 amino acids. The DNA for the CDR3 is TGCGCCAGCAGCCAAGTTGCATCTTACAAATCACCCCTCCACTTT. It codes for CASSQVASYKSPLHF.

The chain couples TRBV12-5 to TRBJ2-1, with TRBD2 matching over 8 bases. The CDR3 extends over 13 amino acids. The J segment lost 2 bases and the V segment lost 11 bases, leaving 5 bases of the junction unmatched. Germline lookup yields CDR1 LGHNT and CDR2 FRNRAP. DNA for the CDR3: TGTGCTGCCACTAGCGGTACCTACAATGAGCAGTTCTTC. As protein: CAATSGTYNEQFF. The full variable domain, with the rest looked up from reference TRBV12-5 and TRBJ2-1, is DARVTQTPRHKVTEMGQEVTMRCQPILGHNTVFWYRQTMMQGLELLAYFRNRAPLDDSGMPKDRFSAEMPDATLATLKIQPSEPRDSAVYFCAATSGTYNEQFFGPGTRLTVL.

The chain uses TRBV6-2 or TRBV6-3 and TRBJ1-2, with D maybe TRBD1 (5 bases). The V end was cut by 3 bases, the J end by 4 bases, with 12 bases between. The CDR3 loop spans 14 amino acids. CDR1 and CDR2 from the germline V gene are MNHEY and SVGEGT. This chain's CDR3 is CASSYLQGPYGYTF. CDR3 DNA: TGTGCCAGCAGTTATCTTCAGGGACCCTATGGCTACACCTTC.

The chain is built from TRBV7-6 and TRBJ2-3; TRBD1 or TRBD2 may be the D gene (5 bases each). The CDR3 spans 14 residues. Germline CDR1 and CDR2: SGHVS and FNYEAQ. Trimming removed 2 bases from V and 1 base from J, with 7 bases in between. The CDR3 region is CASSLQGGTDTQYF. CDR3 nucleotides: TGTGCCAGCAGCTTACAGGGAGGCACAGATACGCAGTATTTT.

This clonotype came up once. The chain uses TRBV10-1 and TRBJ2-1, with TRBD2 matching over 11 bases. V shed 5 bases, J shed 6 bases, and the junction held 9 bases outside the gene matches. The CDR3 loop spans 16 amino acids. Germline-derived CDR1 and CDR2 are WNHNN and SYGVQD (reference sequence). The chain's CDR3 is CASSSQGGLAVNEQFF. CDR3 DNA: TGCGCCAGCAGTTCTCAGGGGGGACTAGCGGTCAATGAGCAGTTCTTC.

This clonotype was seen only once. V and J are TRBV11-2 and TRBJ2-7; perhaps TRBD1 as D (6 bases). The germline V gene has CDR1 SGHAT and CDR2 FQNNGV. The V end lost 1 base, the J end lost 7 bases, and 11 bases lay between the germline ends. CDR3 length: 13 residues. DNA for the CDR3: TGTGCCAGCAGCTTAGGACCTAGGGGGGAGCAGTACTTC. Protein sequence: CASSLGPRGEQYF. The full variable domain, completed using reference TRBV11-2 and TRBJ2-7, is EAGVAQSPRYKIIEKRQSVAFWCNPISGHATLYWYQQILGQGPKLLIQFQNNGVVDDSQLPKDRFSAERLKGVDSTLKIQPAKLEDSAVYLCASSLGPRGEQYFGPGTRLTVT.

The J gene is TRBJ2-2, the V gene TRBV3-1, with D possibly being TRBD1 (5 bases). The CDR3 totals 15 residues. Germline assignment: CDR1 LGHDT and CDR2 YNNKEL (reference sequence). V was shortened by 0 bases and J by 11 bases, with 16 bases between the two germline ends. The chain's CDR3 is CASSQEASGHLELFF. In nucleotides, the CDR3 is TGTGCCAGCAGCCAAGAGGCCTCAGGGCACTTAGAGCTGTTTTTT.

Comments on this clonotype: Relative to the germline gene, one junction end is altered; a read error may explain this. The genes are TRBV27 and TRBJ2-7; possibly TRBD2 for D (6 bases). The CDR3 has 17 amino acids. CDR1 and CDR2 (germline): MNHEY, SMNVEV (reference sequence). In nucleotides, the CDR3 is TGTGTCAGCAGTTTTGGGACTCCTCAAGGTTCCTCCTACGAGCAGTACTTC. This translates into CVSSFGTPQGSSYEQYF.

CDR3 region: CASSQVSGGAIYNEQFF. In nucleotides, the CDR3 is TGTGCCAGCAGCCAAGTTTCTGGGGGCGCTATATACAATGAGCAGTTCTTC. The chain couples TRBV3-1 to TRBJ2-1, with D maybe TRBD1 (6 bases). Trimming stripped 1 base from V and 4 bases from J, with 17 bases between. CDR3 length: 17 residues. From germline, CDR1 is LGHDT and CDR2 YNNKEL (reference sequence).

This chain connects TRBV4-3 to TRBJ1-3; D remains ambiguous. In germline, CDR1 is LGHNA, CDR2 YSLEER. Trimming pared 0 bases from V and 0 bases from J, leaving 9 bases between. The CDR3 is 16 amino acids. The CDR3 nucleotides read TGCGCCAGCAGCCAAGAAGCCAGGAGCTCTGGAAACACCATATATTTT. The encoded protein is CASSQEARSSGNTIYF.

The chain couples TRBV27 to TRBJ2-7, with D possibly matching TRBD2 (6 bases). The CDR3 extends over 15 amino acids. Between the trimmed V and J ends, which lost 4 bases and 4 bases, there was a span of 17 bases. From germline, CDR1 is MNHEY and CDR2 SMNVEV (reference sequence). CDR3 nucleotide sequence: TGTGCCAGCAGTTCATGGCGGGGAAGTTTGTACGAGCAGTACTTC. Translating it yields CASSSWRGSLYEQYF.

The J gene is TRBJ1-1, the V gene TRBV27; 7 bases map to TRBD1. V lost 4 bases, J lost 10 bases, and 18 bases stayed unmatched. The CDR3 runs to 16 residues. CDR1 MNHEY and CDR2 SMNVEV come from the germline V gene (reference sequence). The CDR3 DNA sequence: TGTGCCAGCAGTTCAATATACGATAGACAGGGTTATTCAGCTTTCTTT. Amino acids: CASSSIYDRQGYSAFF.

The J gene is TRBJ2-1, the V gene TRBV19; TRBD2 is a possible D gene (5 bases). The CDR3 length is 14 residues. Trimming removed 2 bases at V and 10 bases at J, with 15 bases between. Germline V gene data show CDR1 as LNHDA and CDR2 as SQIVND (reference sequence). CDR3 residues: CASSISSTTREQFF. CDR3 coding DNA: TGTGCCAGTAGTATATCGTCGACTACGAGGGAGCAGTTCTTC.

The V and J genes are TRBV6-5 and TRBJ2-5, with unresolved D. Trimming took off 3 bases at V and 4 bases at J, with 9 bases between the two ends. The germline V gene encodes CDR1 MNHEY and CDR2 SVGAGI. The CDR3 has 13 amino acids. The CDR3 region has the DNA TGTGCCAGCAGTTATAACGGTGGAGAGACCCAGTACTTC. This codes for CASSYNGGETQYF.

The chain combines TRBV20-1 with TRBJ2-7; D call uncertain. The CDR3 length is 14 residues. CDR1 DFQATT and CDR2 SNEGSKA come from the germline V gene (reference sequence). V was clipped by 3 bases and J by 2 bases, with 14 bases between them. In DNA, the CDR3 is TGCAGTGCTAGTGACACGCAGGCTCCCTACGAGCAGTACTTC. It is translated as CSASDTQAPYEQYF.

This clonotype was found once. The J gene is TRBJ1-2, the V gene TRBV9; 10 bases are shared with TRBD1. Per germline, CDR1 SGDLS and CDR2 YYNGEE. The CDR3 sequence is 15 residues long. V shed 4 bases and J 2 bases; nucleotides not matched to a gene: 5. The CDR3 is CASSSDRGPNYGYTF. In DNA form, the CDR3 reads TGTGCCAGCAGCTCTGACAGGGGGCCCAACTATGGCTACACCTTC.

This chain links TRBV4-3 with TRBJ2-5, with D possibly being TRBD1 (5 bases). This CDR3 spans 15 amino acids. Germline CDR1 reads LGHNA; CDR2 reads YSLEER. V dropped 1 base and J dropped 0 bases, with 9 bases sitting between them. Written as DNA, the CDR3 is TGCGCCAGCAGCCAAGGACCAGGGTACCAAGAGACCCAGTACTTC. Translated, it gives CASSQGPGYQETQYF.

This clonotype has a single count. The genes are TRBV14 and TRBJ2-1; TRBD2 aligns across 9 bases. The germline V gene has CDR1 SGHDN and CDR2 FVKESK. The CDR3 extends over 18 amino acids. Trimming took 0 bases from V and 3 from J; bases not matched to a gene: 9. CDR3: CASSQDRPTSGLYNEQFF. The CDR3 bases are TGTGCCAGCAGCCAAGATCGCCCAACTAGCGGGCTCTACAATGAGCAGTTCTTC. The whole variable domain, filled in from reference TRBV14 and TRBJ2-1, reads EAGVTQFPSHSVIEKGQTVTLRCDPISGHDNLYWYRRVMGKEIKFLLHFVKESKQDESGMPNNRFLAERTGGTYSTLKVQPAELEDSGVYFCASSQDRPTSGLYNEQFFGPGTRLTVL.

The chain links TRBV4-1 to TRBJ2-7, with 8 bases matching TRBD1. CDR1 and CDR2 (germline): MGHRA, YSYEKL. The trim removed 5 bases at V and 2 bases at J, leaving 11 bases unmatched. The CDR3 is 16 amino acids. The CDR3 sequence: CASSTEPGQVTYEQYF. CDR3 nucleotide sequence: TGCGCCAGCAGCACGGAACCGGGACAGGTAACCTACGAGCAGTACTTC.

The chain is built from TRBV7-8 and TRBJ2-7; 7 bases align to TRBD2. Germline CDR1 reads SGHVS; CDR2 reads FQNEAQ. This CDR3 spans 15 amino acids. J lost 7 bases, V lost 5 bases, and 14 bases had no gene match. CDR3 DNA: TGTGCCAGCAGCACACCTAGTCGGGGGGTGGTAGAGCAGTACTTC. Translating it yields CASSTPSRGVVEQYF.

A few counts support this clonotype. The chain carries TRBV7-9 and TRBJ2-2, with D perhaps given as TRBD1 or TRBD2 (5 bases each). The CDR3 has 15 residues. V lost 5 bases to trimming and J lost 0 bases, with 10 bases between them. CDR1 SEHNR and CDR2 FQNEAQ come from the germline V gene (reference sequence). CDR3 in amino acids: CASSPGTANTGELFF. In DNA form, the CDR3 reads TGTGCCAGCAGCCCCGGGACCGCGAACACCGGGGAGCTGTTTTTT.

The chain has TRBV19 and TRBJ2-7; TRBD1 matches 7 bases. Per the germline V gene, CDR1 is LNHDA and CDR2 is SQIVND (reference sequence). The CDR3 totals 15 residues. Trimming cost V 4 bases and J 2 bases; bases outside gene matches: 8. CDR3: CASSTQGPATYEQYF. CDR3 bases: TGTGCCAGTAGTACACAGGGGCCCGCGACCTACGAGCAGTACTTC.

For the CDR3, the DNA is TGTGCCAGCAGCTTAGCCCCAGGCTCCGTGAGCGCAGATACGCAGTATTTT. It translates to CASSLAPGSVSADTQYF. This sequence joins TRBV7-2 and TRBJ2-3; D call uncertain. V was shortened by 0 bases and J by 4 bases, with 17 bases between the two germline ends. Germline assignment: CDR1 SGHTA and CDR2 FQGNSA. The CDR3 sequence is 17 residues long. Filled out from reference TRBV7-2 and TRBJ2-3, the complete variable domain reads GAGVSQSPSNKVTEKGKDVELRCDPISGHTALYWYRQSLGQGLEFLIYFQGNSAPDKSGLPSDRFSAERTGGSVSTLTIQRTQQEDSAVYLCASSLAPGSVSADTQYFGPGTRLTVL.